These 16 T cell receptor beta chains were all obtained from the same sample, sequenced in a study of T-cell reconstitution after alpha-beta-depleted transplantation in children (dated by TCRdb to 2016 to 2017). The meaning of the sample's treatment or condition label: allogeneic hematopoietic cell transplantation with graft depleted of TCRalphabeta T cells and CD19 B cells. Library prep was done by PCR. TCRdb lists the instrument as Illumina HiSeq 2500. TCR libraries were prepared with molecular barcoding, using unique molecular identifiers to normalize TCRbeta repertoire quantification. The public sequencing data were trimmed at Q25 with fastp and processed into clonotypes with MiXCR by TCRdb, which kept only in-frame beta chains. CDR3 protein sequences are deduplicated, and each keeps its most common genes and DNA. Within this sample are over 100,000 distinct CDR3 sequences, with around a tenth of them counted one time only. 30% to 35% of the sample is taken by the ten largest.

Sequences were derived from PBMCs, sampled before TCRalphabeta/CD19-depleted stem cell transplant. All receptors come from a boy aged 2 to 10 with acute lymphoblastic leukemia, due to receive a stem cell transplant.

As concerns this clonotype: Relative to the germline gene, one junction end is altered; a read error may explain this. The V gene is TRBV20-1, the J gene TRBJ2-1, with a weak D call TRBD1 (5 bases). This CDR3 contains 14 residues. Germline CDR1 is DFQATT and CDR2 is SNEGSKA (reference sequence). The CDR3 bases are TGCAGTGCTAGAGAGTTAGCAGGGTACAATGGGCAGTTCTTC. It codes for CSARELAGYNGQFF.

This clonotype was picked up a small number of times. The chain has TRBV5-1 and TRBJ2-3, with 9 positions matching TRBD1. Germline V lookup: CDR1 SGHRS, CDR2 YFSETQ. Losses at the gene ends were 3 bases for V and 3 bases for J; bases not matched to a gene: 8. The CDR3 has 16 amino acids. The CDR3 DNA follows: TGCGCCAGCAGCTCTGGGACAGGGTGGCCGACAGATACGCAGTATTTT. Translating it yields CASSSGTGWPTDTQYF.

The J gene is TRBJ2-3, the V gene TRBV3-1; TRBD2 aligns across 10 bases. With 2 bases clipped from V and 3 bases from J, the junction kept 8 bases outside the gene matches. Germline V gene sequence: CDR1 LGHDT, CDR2 YNNKEL (reference sequence). This CDR3 contains 17 residues. DNA of the CDR3: TGTGCCAGCAGCCAATTCAAACTAGCGGGAACGACAGATACGCAGTATTTT. It yields the protein CASSQFKLAGTTDTQYF.

This clonotype turned up a few times. CDR3 coding DNA: TGTGCCAGCAGTCGCGGACTTAACACCGGGGAGCTGTTTTTT. This sequence encodes CASSRGLNTGELFF. The chain employs TRBV6-1 and TRBJ2-2; weak D call: TRBD2 (5 bases). The germline CDR1 and CDR2 sequences are MNHNS and SASEGT. The V end lost 5 bases, the J end lost 2 bases, and 9 bases lay between the germline ends. The CDR3 is 14 amino acids.

This clonotype occurred a few times. This chain joins TRBV7-9 and TRBJ2-5; D is perhaps TRBD1 (6 bases). Trimming pared 2 bases from V and 7 bases from J, leaving 14 bases between. The germline V gene has CDR1 SEHNR and CDR2 FQNEAQ (reference sequence). The CDR3 contains 14 residues. The CDR3 DNA reads as TGTGCCAGCAGCTTACGAGGGGGTGATGTGACCCAGTACTTC. Its protein product is CASSLRGGDVTQYF.

This clonotype has more than one count but fewer than ten. The chain uses TRBV5-1 and TRBJ2-5, with 11 bases aligning to TRBD2. The CDR3 extends over 15 amino acids. J was trimmed by 4 bases and V by 4 bases; bases with no gene match: 6. Germline CDR1 reads SGHRS; CDR2 reads YFSETQ. CDR3 nucleotides: TGCGCCAGCAGCGATGGGACTAGCGGTACAGAGACCCAGTACTTC. It encodes CASSDGTSGTETQYF. Supplemented by reference TRBV5-1 and TRBJ2-5, the full variable domain reads KAGVTQTPRYLIKTRGQQVTLSCSPISGHRSVSWYQQTPGQGLQFLFEYFSETQRNKGNFPGRFSGRQFSNSRSEMNVSTLELGDSALYLCASSDGTSGTETQYFGPGTRLLVL.

This clonotype was counted only a few times. This chain uses TRBV5-1 with TRBJ2-1; 9 nucleotides align to TRBD2. This CDR3 is 14 amino acids long. V was pared by 5 bases and J by 8 bases, with 8 bases of the junction left unmatched. Germline assignment: CDR1 SGHRS and CDR2 YFSETQ. The CDR3 DNA is TGCGCCAGCAGATCAGTAGCGGGAGAGTATGAGCAGTTCTTC. Translation: CASRSVAGEYEQFF.

Ten or more counts support this clonotype. The chain has TRBV7-2 and TRBJ2-1, with D hard to call. There are 14 residues in the CDR3. Trimming removed 0 bases at V and 6 bases at J, with 9 bases between. Germline V gives CDR1 SGHTA, CDR2 FQGNSA. In nucleotides, the CDR3 is TGTGCCAGCAGCTTAGCAGGGTCGCGCAATGAGCAGTTCTTC. Translating it yields CASSLAGSRNEQFF. The full variable domain, its missing parts supplied by reference TRBV7-2 and TRBJ2-1, is GAGVSQSPSNKVTEKGKDVELRCDPISGHTALYWYRQSLGQGLEFLIYFQGNSAPDKSGLPSDRFSAERTGGSVSTLTIQRTQQEDSAVYLCASSLAGSRNEQFFGPGTRLTVL.

This clonotype was recorded at least ten times. This chain links TRBV12-3 or TRBV12-4 with TRBJ2-2; D unresolved. Trimming removed 5 bases from V and 6 bases from J, with 19 bases in between. This CDR3 has 16 amino acids. CDR3 region: CASSPTAGYRSGELFF. In nucleotides, the CDR3 is TGTGCCAGCAGTCCGACGGCCGGGTATAGATCCGGGGAGCTGTTTTTT.

The chain couples TRBV5-1 to TRBJ2-2; 7 bases line up with TRBD1. Looked up from germline, CDR1 is SGHRS and CDR2 is YFSETQ. V lost 1 base, J lost 4 bases, and 1 base stayed unmatched. This CDR3 region has 14 residues. CDR3 DNA sequence: TGCGCCAGCAGCTTGCAGGGGGTCACCGGGGAGCTGTTTTTT. Translation: CASSLQGVTGELFF.

This clonotype was seen only a few times. This chain uses TRBV10-3 with TRBJ2-2; 7 bases are shared with TRBD2. The CDR3 length is 17 residues. V gave up 10 bases and J gave up 5 bases; unmatched junction bases: 19. The germline CDR1 and CDR2 sequences are ENHRY and SYGVKD. The chain's CDR3 is CATPSMGGSLRTGELFF. CDR3 DNA sequence: TGTGCCACCCCCTCCATGGGCGGGAGTCTCCGGACCGGGGAGCTGTTTTTT.

With regard to this clonotype: It may be a read error: a sequence one base away is much more abundant. The CDR3 end shows no conserved phenylalanine or tryptophan, and so a read error is likely. This chain links TRBV7-6 with TRBJ2-7; D tentatively fits TRBD1 or TRBD2 (5 bases each). V shed 1 base and J shed 8 bases, with 15 bases lying between them. The CDR3 is 14 residues long. The germline CDR1 and CDR2 sequences are SGHVS and FNYEAQ. DNA of the CDR3: TGTGCCAGCAGCTTAGAGGGGCCTACCGGGAAGCAGTACTCC. Its translation: CASSLEGPTGKQYS.

The chain employs TRBV3-1 and TRBJ2-7; tentatively, D is TRBD2 (6 bases). CDR1 is LGHDT and CDR2 is YNNKEL in the germline V gene (reference sequence). Trimming removed 4 bases from V and 0 bases from J, with 16 bases in between. The CDR3 is 16 amino acids. CDR3: CASSRDASAFSYEQYF. Written as DNA, the CDR3 is TGTGCCAGCAGCCGTGATGCTAGCGCTTTCTCCTACGAGCAGTACTTC.

This chain joins TRBV6-1 and TRBJ1-2; D uncertain. This CDR3 has 15 amino acids. Germline lookup yields CDR1 MNHNS and CDR2 SASEGT. Trimming removed 5 bases from V and 0 bases from J, with 13 bases in between. CDR3 in amino acids: CASSTHRGANYGYTF. CDR3 bases: TGTGCCAGCAGTACCCACCGGGGAGCTAACTATGGCTACACCTTC.

In its sample, this clonotype was seen many times. The CDR3 nucleotides read TGCGCCAGCAGCTTAGTAGGGTTAGCGATTGATGAGCAGTTCTTC. The encoded protein is CASSLVGLAIDEQFF. This sequence joins TRBV5-1 and TRBJ2-1; D is perhaps TRBD2 (5 bases). The V gene's germline CDR1 is SGHRS and CDR2 YFSETQ. The V end was cut by 2 bases, the J end by 8 bases, with 17 bases between. The CDR3 is made up of 15 amino acids.

The gene calls are TRBV5-1 and TRBJ2-7, with D hard to call. Germline CDR1 SGHRS, CDR2 YFSETQ. V gave up 3 bases and J gave up 4 bases, with 14 bases separating them. The CDR3 is 14 residues long. The CDR3, as DNA: TGCGCCAGCAGCTGGGCTGGGGTAGGATACGAGCAGTACTTC. Encoded protein: CASSWAGVGYEQYF.